The rows below give T cell receptor beta chains drawn from one sample of a study of blood T cell repertoires in COVID-19. This table comes from immunoSEQ multiplex PCR, and its TCRdb copy is limited to in-frame clones, with some not included. In the table there are some 460,000 clones, around 87% of which are singletons. The sample comprised PBMCs or T cells enriched from blood (not recorded which). The receptor source for this set is a woman aged 18-35 years who had recovered from COVID-19. CDR3s include the opening cysteine and the closing phenylalanine or tryptophan. Clone size is shown for a subset of rows, as once, few, many or a class of expanded clone.

abundance	v_gene	j_gene	CDR3aa
NA	TRBV24-1	TRBJ2-6	CATSEAGQARFSGANVLTF
NA	TRBV5-1	TRBJ1-4	CASSLDPGRQANEKLFF
NA	TRBV3-1/TRBV3-2	TRBJ1-1	CASSQEGFSPEKMNTEAFF
NA	TRBV19	TRBJ1-2	CASRSGQGFRNGYTF
NA	TRBV7-2	TRBJ1-3	CASSLAGTGGNTIYF
NA	TRBV27	TRBJ1-6	CASSSRQASPYNSPLHF
few	TRBV5-1	TRBJ1-2	CASSLRQDAGYTF
NA	TRBV2	TRBJ2-5	CASRGSRTSGGASETQYF
NA	TRBV27	TRBJ2-2	CASSDTGELFF
NA	TRBV7-9	TRBJ2-5	CASRTQGARETQYF
NA	TRBV5-1	TRBJ2-5	CASSILPGQGEETQYF
NA	TRBV5-1	TRBJ1-1	CASSAGGENTEAFF
NA	TRBV12-5	TRBJ2-1	CASGTFNEQFF
few	TRBV5-6	TRBJ1-6	CASSLAGGSDYNSPLHF
NA	TRBV15	TRBJ1-2	CATSRDWNGYTF
few	TRBV18	TRBJ1-5	CASSPTGYVGQPQHF
NA	TRBV7-9	TRBJ1-2	CASSWAGDGYTF
NA	TRBV4-1	TRBJ2-4	CASSQVSRTGKNIQYF
NA	TRBV18	TRBJ2-7	CASSLMDGGYEQYF
NA	TRBV7-9	TRBJ1-3	CASSFSTGSGNTIYF
once	TRBV9	TRBJ1-2	CASSVGSGGSYTF
NA	TRBV18	TRBJ2-5	CASSTGLAQETQYF
NA	TRBV7-9	TRBJ1-5	CASTVGGGQPQHF
NA	TRBV30	TRBJ1-1	CAWSRGRFEAFF
NA	TRBV14	TRBJ1-1	CASSPAIQTEAFF
NA	TRBV9	TRBJ1-6	CASSLGEDSNSPLHF
NA	TRBV11-2	TRBJ2-7	CASSLTGFSYEQYF
NA	TRBV5-6	TRBJ1-1	CASSSSGDRERAFF
NA	TRBV7-9	TRBJ2-7	CASSSDRPATYEQYF
NA	TRBV19	TRBJ1-5	CASSTGTGGYQPQHF
NA	TRBV21-1	TRBJ1-5	CASSLYVRDRAQPQHF
NA	TRBV11-2	TRBJ2-7	CASSFIGESYEQYF